This TCR beta chain was sequenced for a study of human T cells and chemical hapten exposure. This clonotype was seen a handful of times. The library gave individual cDNA molecules unique molecular identifiers. MiXCR, applied by TCRdb to the reads, yields one record per CDR3 protein. The table lists around 120,000 distinct CDR3 sequences, 8.5% to 9% of them singletons. Unfractionated whole blood yielded total RNA. Sequences were obtained from whole blood. The sequence was obtained from a human donor in good health. Some clones in this sample may be carry-over from other donors' samples.

The CDR3 DNA reads as TGTGCCAGCAGCCCAATCGGGTACGAGCAGTACTTC. It translates to CASSPIGYEQYF. V usage is TRBV6-6 and J usage is TRBJ2-7; D ambiguous. Deletions cut 6 bases from V and 4 bases from J, with 10 bases between. The CDR3 totals 12 residues. Germline V gene lookup returns CDR1 MNHNY and CDR2 SVGAGI (reference sequence).